These 21 T cell receptor beta chains were all obtained from the same sample, sequenced in a study of OX40 agonist ivuxolimab in advanced cancers. Repertoires were generated with immunoSEQ multiplex PCR, while TCRdb's copy carries only in-frame clones and drops some. The table includes 12,000 to 15,000 clones, more than 65% detected once. Sequenced material: CD4+ or CD8+ T cells sorted from blood, taken in a trial of the OX40 agonist ivuxolimab. All receptors come from an adult with an advanced solid tumor such as melanoma, head and neck, liver or kidney cancer.

J is TRBJ1-4 and V is TRBV21-1. TRBV21-1 is given as a pseudogene. The CDR3 contains 19 residues. In DNA, the CDR3 is TGTGCCAGCAGCAAAGCGCGAATCCCGGGCCGAAGATACCTTGAAAAACTGTTTTTT. Its translation: CASSKARIPGRRYLEKLFF.

V gene TRBV13 combines with J gene TRBJ2-7, with 9 bases matching TRBD2. The germline gives CDR1 PRHDT, CDR2 FYEKMQ (reference sequence). This CDR3 contains 15 residues. V lost 5 bases and J lost 3; bases outside the gene matches: 8. Written as DNA, the CDR3 is TGTGCCAGCAGCCCTCCTGGAGCGGGGGGCTACGAGCAGTACTTC. Amino acid sequence: CASSPPGAGGYEQYF.

The chain uses TRBV5-8 and TRBJ2-7; D is ambiguous. The germline V gene encodes CDR1 SGHTS and CDR2 YDEGEE. This CDR3 has 11 amino acids. The V end lost 4 bases, the J end lost 1 base, and 3 bases lay between the germline ends. CDR3 DNA sequence: TGTGCCAGCAGCCGGTCCTACGAGCAGTACTTC. Amino acid sequence: CASSRSYEQYF.

This rearrangement joins TRBV10-3 to TRBJ2-6, with D unclear. The CDR3 sequence is 17 residues long. Germline V gives CDR1 ENHRY, CDR2 SYGVKD. V lost 2 bases, J lost 0 bases, and 11 bases lay in between. The CDR3 spells CAISEVGPDSGANVLTF. CDR3 sequence (DNA): TGTGCCATCAGTGAGGTAGGTCCCGACTCTGGGGCCAACGTCCTGACTTTC.

This chain uses TRBV2 with TRBJ2-7, with 11 bases fitting TRBD2. Germline assignment: CDR1 SNHLY and CDR2 FYNNEI. The CDR3 runs to 15 residues. J lost 3 bases, V lost 6 bases, and 7 bases had no gene match. CDR3 sequence: CASSEGLAAYYEQYF. The CDR3 coding sequence is TGTGCCAGCAGCGAGGGACTAGCGGCCTACTACGAGCAGTACTTC.

The V gene is TRBV5-4, the J gene TRBJ2-7; D not resolved. Trimming shortened V by 0 bases and J by 1 base, and 8 bases separated the two germline ends. CDR3 length equals 14 residues. Germline CDR1 reads SGHNT; CDR2 reads YYREEE (reference sequence). The chain's CDR3 is CASSLGVGSYEQYF. The CDR3 region has the DNA TGTGCCAGCAGCTTGGGGGTAGGTTCCTACGAGCAGTACTTC.

The chain employs TRBV27 and TRBJ2-7; D ambiguous. Germline CDR1 is MNHEY and CDR2 is SMNVEV (reference sequence). Trimming left V 4 bases short and J 6 bases short, with 16 bases between. The CDR3 has 14 amino acids. The CDR3 sequence is CASSSFDGTFEQYF. CDR3 nucleotide sequence: TGTGCCAGCAGTTCTTTCGACGGAACCTTCGAGCAGTACTTC.

V gene TRBV5-1 combines with J gene TRBJ2-5, with a tentative D call TRBD2 (5 bases). This CDR3 comprises 15 residues. Trimming cost V 0 bases and J 5 bases, with 14 bases left between them. Germline-derived CDR1 and CDR2 are SGHRS and YFSETQ. This chain's CDR3 is CASSLALGSGETQYF. The CDR3, as DNA: TGCGCCAGCAGCTTGGCCTTGGGCTCGGGGGAGACCCAGTACTTC.

This clone was observed once. The V call is TRBV9, the J call TRBJ2-1; D is possibly TRBD1 (5 bases). The germline V gene encodes CDR1 SGDLS and CDR2 YYNGEE. Trimming cost V 0 bases and J 9 bases, with 13 bases left between them. The CDR3 runs 14 residues. Here the CDR3 reads CASSVDSLGLEQFF. CDR3 coding DNA: TGTGCCAGCAGCGTAGACTCTCTGGGGCTTGAGCAGTTCTTC.

The gene calls are TRBV7-8 and TRBJ2-3; no reliable D call. Looked up from germline, CDR1 is SGHVS and CDR2 is FQNEAQ. Trimming stripped 3 bases from V and 8 bases from J, with 12 bases between. The CDR3 length is 13 residues. Here the CDR3 reads CASSFSRMGTQYF. The CDR3 DNA is TGTGCCAGCAGCTTTAGCAGGATGGGTACGCAGTATTTT. Full variable domain (remainder filled in from reference TRBV7-8 and TRBJ2-3): GAGVSQSPRYKVAKRGQDVALRCDPISGHVSLFWYQQALGQGPEFLTYFQNEAQLDKSGLPSDRFFAERPEGSVSTLKIQRTQQEDSAVYLCASSFSRMGTQYFGPGTRLTVL.

The chain has TRBV5-8 and TRBJ2-3; TRBD2 might be the D (5 bases). Per the germline V gene, CDR1 is SGHTS and CDR2 is YDEGEE. The CDR3 has 13 amino acids. With 7 bases removed from V and 6 bases from J, the gap between germline ends came to 15 bases. The CDR3 sequence: CASEGHPGDTQYF. In DNA form, the CDR3 reads TGTGCCAGCGAGGGCCACCCGGGGGATACGCAGTATTTT. Full variable domain (remainder filled in from reference TRBV5-8 and TRBJ2-3): EAGVTQSPTHLIKTRGQQATLRCSPISGHTSVYWYQQALGLGLQFLLWYDEGEERNRGNFPPRFSGRQFPNYSSELNVNALELEDSALYLCASEGHPGDTQYFGPGTRLTVL.

This clone was seen a single time. The chain joins TRBV6-6 to TRBJ1-1; D unresolved. Germline V lookup: CDR1 MNHNY, CDR2 SVGAGI (reference sequence). V was shortened by 0 bases and J by 1 base, with 6 bases between the two germline ends. The CDR3 consists of 14 residues. This CDR3 is CASSYSMENTEAFF. The CDR3 region has the DNA TGTGCCAGCAGTTACTCGATGGAGAACACTGAAGCTTTCTTT.

This clone is categorized as medium-sized. The rearrangement joins TRBV4-1 to TRBJ2-7; D unclear. V dropped 4 bases and J dropped 0 bases, with 7 bases sitting between them. The CDR3 has 13 amino acids. Germline values: CDR1 MGHRA, CDR2 YSYEKL. CDR3 region: CASSPETSYEQYF. The CDR3 nucleotides are TGCGCCAGCAGCCCCGAGACCTCCTACGAGCAGTACTTC.

The chain couples TRBV2 to TRBJ1-5; 7 nucleotides agree with TRBD1. CDR3 size: 15 residues. The V and J ends lost 6 bases and 4 bases, in that order; junction bases with no gene match: 9. Germline V lookup: CDR1 SNHLY, CDR2 FYNNEI. The CDR3 protein is CASRTDRVINQPQHF. Written as DNA, the CDR3 is TGTGCCAGCAGGACTGACAGGGTAATTAATCAGCCCCAGCATTTT.

The chain combines TRBV5-1 with TRBJ2-2; no definite D call. Per the germline V gene, CDR1 is SGHRS and CDR2 is YFSETQ. V lost 0 bases, J lost 4 bases, and 7 bases lay in between. This CDR3 region has 14 residues. For the CDR3, the DNA is TGCGCCAGCAGCTTGGTAGGGCGCACCGGGGAGCTGTTTTTT. Encoded protein: CASSLVGRTGELFF.

The genes are TRBV5-6 and TRBJ1-1, with a possible D match to TRBD1 (5 bases). CDR1 is SGHDT and CDR2 is YYEEEE in the germline V gene. The V end was cut by 1 base, the J end by 1 base, with 5 bases between. CDR3 length: 13 amino acids. CDR3 bases: TGTGCCAGCAGCTTGACAGGGAACACTGAAGCTTTCTTT. This codes for CASSLTGNTEAFF.

The gene calls are TRBV19 and TRBJ2-1; 8 bases align to TRBD1. V shed 9 bases, J shed 4 bases, and the junction held 8 bases outside the gene matches. There are 14 residues in the CDR3. Germline V gives CDR1 LNHDA, CDR2 SQIVND (reference sequence). CDR3 DNA: TGTGCCAGCAGCACAGGGGGTAGATACAATGAGCAGTTCTTC. Its translation: CASSTGGRYNEQFF.

The rearrangement links TRBV18 to TRBJ2-3; maybe TRBD2 (6 bases). Between the trimmed V and J ends, which lost 2 bases and 0 bases, there was a span of 6 bases. This CDR3 is built from 14 residues. Germline CDR1 reads KGHSH; CDR2 reads LQKENI. DNA for the CDR3: TGTGCCAGCTCACCAGGGGGGAGCACAGATACGCAGTATTTT. This codes for CASSPGGSTDTQYF.

The chain combines TRBV10-1 with TRBJ2-3, with D possibly matching TRBD2 (5 bases). The germline V and J ends were trimmed by 6 bases and 3 bases, with 10 bases remaining between them. In germline, CDR1 is WNHNN, CDR2 SYGVQD (reference sequence). The CDR3 is made up of 13 amino acids. This CDR3 reads CASSESGTDTQYF. The CDR3 DNA sequence: TGCGCCAGCAGCGAAAGCGGAACAGATACGCAGTATTTT.

The V and J genes are TRBV11-2 and TRBJ2-7, with 8 bases lining up with TRBD2. V was clipped by 1 base and J by 3 bases; unmatched bases: 8. This CDR3 comprises 16 residues. Germline V gene lookup returns CDR1 SGHAT and CDR2 FQNNGV. The CDR3 protein is CASSLVTGGPVYEQYF. CDR3 nucleotides: TGTGCCAGCAGCTTAGTGACGGGAGGGCCTGTCTACGAGCAGTACTTC.

This clone came up a few times. J is TRBJ2-3 and V is TRBV5-4, with TRBD1 matching over 9 bases. Germline CDR1 is SGHNT and CDR2 is YYREEE (reference sequence). This CDR3 region has 16 residues. V dropped 3 bases and J dropped 3; count of bases not matched to a gene: 8. This chain's CDR3 is CASSWRTGAGTDTQYF. Here the CDR3 DNA reads TGTGCCAGCAGCTGGAGGACAGGGGCAGGGACAGATACGCAGTATTTT. The full variable domain, rest sourced from reference TRBV5-4 and TRBJ2-3, is ETGVTQSPTHLIKTRGQQVTLRCSSQSGHNTVSWYQQALGQGPQFIFQYYREEENGRGNFPPRFSGLQFPNYSSELNVNALELDDSALYLCASSWRTGAGTDTQYFGPGTRLTVL.